One and the same sample provided the 27 T cell receptor beta chains below, sequenced in a study of T-cell reconstitution after alpha-beta-depleted transplantation in children. Unique molecular identifiers featured in how the TCRbeta library was prepared. TCRdb reprocessed the PCR reads via MiXCR and lists one record per CDR3 protein. The table lists about a million distinct CDR3 sequences, about 29% of them singletons, with over 25% in the top ten. The sequenced sample was PBMCs, mostly from graft donor cells, obtained 360 days after TCRalphabeta/CD19-depleted stem cell transplant. The receptor set was obtained from a boy under two years old who had a stem cell transplant for SCID, so the T cells may come from the graft donor.

This clonotype occurred a few times. The chain carries TRBV27 and TRBJ1-6; possible D gene TRBD1, 5 bases. CDR3 length: 14 residues. V lost 7 bases, J lost 7 bases, and 14 bases lay in between. Germline values: CDR1 MNHEY, CDR2 SMNVEV (reference sequence). The CDR3 nucleotides are TGTGCCAGCAAAGGGGCAGGGCAGAATTCACCCCTCCACTTT. Amino acid sequence: CASKGAGQNSPLHF.

The CDR3 DNA reads as TGTGCCAGCAGCTTTGGGCGGGCAGGGCATCAGCCCCAGCATTTT. Translation gives CASSFGRAGHQPQHF. The chain is built from TRBV7-9 and TRBJ1-5, with D perhaps matching TRBD1 (5 bases). The germline gives CDR1 SEHNR, CDR2 FQNEAQ (reference sequence). V shed 3 bases and J shed 5 bases, with 14 bases lying between them. This CDR3 is built from 15 residues.

The V gene is TRBV12-3 or TRBV12-4, the J gene TRBJ2-3; 13 positions match TRBD2. J gave up 0 bases and V 5 bases, and 8 bases lay outside the gene matches. This CDR3 is 18 amino acids long. The CDR3 sequence: CASSPTAGLAGSTDTQYF. CDR3 nucleotides: TGTGCCAGCAGTCCCACCGCGGGACTAGCGGGGAGCACAGATACGCAGTATTTT.

This rearrangement joins TRBV2 to TRBJ1-5; TRBD1 aligns across 9 bases. Unmatched junction bases numbered 8, after V lost 6 bases and J lost 2 bases. Germline values: CDR1 SNHLY, CDR2 FYNNEI. The CDR3 is 16 amino acids. Here the CDR3 reads CASRRQGVSGNQPQHF. In nucleotides, the CDR3 is TGTGCCAGCAGAAGACAGGGGGTGAGTGGCAATCAGCCCCAGCATTTT.

This clonotype was seen only a few times. V usage is TRBV19 and J usage is TRBJ2-3; D call uncertain. V gave up 5 bases and J gave up 1 base, with 7 bases separating them. Germline-derived CDR1 and CDR2 are LNHDA and SQIVND (reference sequence). This CDR3 is 13 amino acids long. The CDR3 region is CASSATGTDTQYF. The CDR3 DNA sequence: TGTGCCAGTAGTGCTACCGGCACAGATACGCAGTATTTT.

This sequence joins TRBV6-2 or TRBV6-3 and TRBJ1-5; possibly TRBD1 for D (6 bases). The length of the CDR3 is 17 residues. Per the germline V gene, CDR1 is MNHEY and CDR2 is SVGEGT. V dropped 5 bases and J dropped 0 bases, with 17 bases sitting between them. This CDR3 is CASSLQQRGYSNQPQHF. In DNA, the CDR3 is TGTGCCAGCAGTCTTCAACAGAGGGGGTATAGCAATCAGCCCCAGCATTTT.

This sequence joins TRBV29-1 and TRBJ2-4; no definite D call. The CDR3 runs 15 residues. Trimming pared 5 bases from V and 2 bases from J, leaving 16 bases between. Looked up from germline, CDR1 is SQVTM and CDR2 is ANQGSEA. CDR3 bases: TGCAGCGTTACAACCGGTGGGGTTCCCAAAAACATTCAGTACTTC. Translated: CSVTTGGVPKNIQYF.

The V call is TRBV9, the J call TRBJ2-3; D gene unclear. V was trimmed by 4 bases and J by 6 bases, leaving 18 bases between them. Germline-derived CDR1 and CDR2 are SGDLS and YYNGEE. This CDR3 comprises 15 residues. In DNA, the CDR3 is TGTGCCAGCAGCCCGGTCGGCTGGCCCCAGGATACGCAGTATTTT. This sequence encodes CASSPVGWPQDTQYF.

The chain combines TRBV7-6 with TRBJ1-3, with no clear D. The CDR3 spans 12 residues. Germline CDR1 reads SGHVS; CDR2 reads FNYEAQ. Trimming removed 5 bases at V and 0 bases at J, with 2 bases between. The CDR3 DNA follows: TGTGCCAGCAGCCACTCTGGAAACACCATATATTTT. Its translation: CASSHSGNTIYF. The full variable domain, completed using reference TRBV7-6 and TRBJ1-3, is GAGVSQSPRYKVTKRGQDVALRCDPISGHVSLYWYRQALGQGPEFLTYFNYEAQQDKSGLPNDRFSAERPEGSISTLTIQRTEQRDSAMYRCASSHSGNTIYFGEGSWLTVV.

This clonotype showed up just a few times. The V gene is TRBV20-1, the J gene TRBJ2-1; D tentatively reads TRBD1 or TRBD2 (7 bases each). The CDR3 spans 19 residues. With 0 bases removed from V and 0 bases from J, the gap between germline ends came to 21 bases. Germline CDR1 and CDR2: DFQATT and SNEGSKA (reference sequence). The CDR3 nucleotides are TGCAGTGCTAGAGATTGGGGGGGCGGGACAGTGAGCTCCTACAATGAGCAGTTCTTC. Translating gives CSARDWGGGTVSSYNEQFF.

The genes are TRBV18 and TRBJ2-5; 11 bases are shared with TRBD2. Germline CDR1 and CDR2: KGHSH and LQKENI. The V segment lost 2 bases and the J segment 4 bases; nucleotides outside the gene matches: 3. CDR3 length: 15 residues. This CDR3 is CASSPSTSGGETQYF. CDR3 DNA sequence: TGTGCCAGCTCACCATCCACTAGCGGGGGAGAGACCCAGTACTTC.

This clonotype has just a few counts. The chain links TRBV4-1 to TRBJ2-1, with 7 bases aligning to TRBD2. The J segment lost 3 bases and the V segment lost 1 base, leaving 6 bases of the junction unmatched. Per germline, CDR1 MGHRA and CDR2 YSYEKL. The CDR3 runs 16 residues. The CDR3 coding sequence is TGCGCCAGCAGCCAAGGAGGACTAGGATTCTACAATGAGCAGTTCTTC. This translates into CASSQGGLGFYNEQFF.

V is TRBV21-1 and J is TRBJ1-4; no DNA check was done on the table's D call, TRBD1. TRBV21-1 is tagged as a pseudogene. The CDR3 totals 18 residues. The CDR3 loop reads CASSKGQGNPATNEKLFF. The DNA of the CDR3 is TGTGCCAGCAGCAAGGGACAGGGGAACCCTGCAACTAATGAAAAACTGTTTTTT.

The rearrangement uses TRBV6-4 and TRBJ2-1, with 12 bases identical to TRBD2. CDR1 and CDR2 from the germline V gene are MRHNA and SNTAGT. This CDR3 has 14 residues. V trimming: 10 bases; J trimming: 6 bases; junction bases outside the gene matches: 7. CDR3: CANSSGGVLNEQFF. The DNA of the CDR3 is TGTGCCAACTCTAGCGGGGGGGTCCTCAATGAGCAGTTCTTC.

This clonotype has a handful of counts. The genes are TRBV20-1 and TRBJ2-7, with 7 bases fitting TRBD1. Germline V gene sequence: CDR1 DFQATT, CDR2 SNEGSKA (reference sequence). This CDR3 spans 16 amino acids. Germline trimming cut 1 base from V and 2 bases from J; bases unmatched to any gene: 11. CDR3 DNA sequence: TGCAGTGCTAGAGCCCCCTCAGGGGGAGCAACCTACGAGCAGTACTTC. Its translation: CSARAPSGGATYEQYF.

The sample holds a few counts of this clonotype. The V and J genes are TRBV29-1 and TRBJ2-5, with D tentatively TRBD2 (5 bases). CDR3 length equals 13 residues. CDR1 SQVTM and CDR2 ANQGSEA come from the germline V gene. The ends were cut back, 6 bases at V and 4 bases at J, with 15 bases in the middle. CDR3 DNA: TGCAGCGTCTCCCGAGGGCCAGGAGAGACCCAGTACTTC. Translation: CSVSRGPGETQYF.

This clonotype was found a few times. The chain has TRBV4-2 and TRBJ1-4; no reliable D call. The CDR3 runs 16 residues. Trimming pared 0 bases from V and 8 bases from J, leaving 16 bases between. Germline V gives CDR1 LGHNA, CDR2 YNFKEQ. The CDR3 nucleotides are TGTGCCAGCAGCCAAGAGGGCGGTACAGCTGCAGAAAAACTGTTTTTT. Its protein is CASSQEGGTAAEKLFF.

This chain joins TRBV6-6 and TRBJ2-1; no reliable D call. Germline values: CDR1 MNHNY, CDR2 SVGAGI (reference sequence). The V end was cut by 6 bases, the J end by 5 bases, with 11 bases between. This CDR3 region has 13 residues. CDR3 residues: CASSPFIHNEQFF. The CDR3 DNA is TGTGCCAGCAGCCCCTTCATCCACAATGAGCAGTTCTTC.

This chain connects TRBV5-1 to TRBJ2-3; a possible D gene is TRBD2 (6 bases). V gave up 2 bases and J gave up 9 bases, with 13 bases separating them. The CDR3 has 13 amino acids. CDR1 SGHRS and CDR2 YFSETQ come from the germline V gene. The CDR3 sequence: CASSFGGVATQYF. In nucleotides, the CDR3 is TGCGCCAGCAGCTTTGGCGGGGTCGCCACGCAGTATTTT.

The chain couples TRBV10-3 to TRBJ2-7; D call uncertain. The V and J ends lost 3 bases and 4 bases respectively, with 4 bases between them. Germline V gene lookup returns CDR1 ENHRY and CDR2 SYGVKD. The CDR3 covers 11 residues. The CDR3 DNA is TGTGCCATCAGTGAACCTTACGAGCAGTACTTC. Its translation is CAISEPYEQYF.

For this clonotype: Being one base from a much bigger clone, this may be a read error. This chain joins TRBV25-1 and TRBJ2-7; weak D call: TRBD2 (6 bases). CDR1 and CDR2 (germline): MGHDK, SYGVNS. This CDR3 region has 11 residues. Trimming cost V 8 bases and J 3 bases, with 8 bases left between them. The CDR3 coding sequence is TGTGCCAGCGGGGGGAACTACGAGCAGTACTTC. It codes for CASGGNYEQYF.

The rearrangement links TRBV20-1 to TRBJ2-7; unclear D gene. CDR1 is DFQATT and CDR2 is SNEGSKA in the germline V gene (reference sequence). The CDR3 sequence is 14 residues long. Trimming took 3 bases from V and 2 from J, leaving 14 bases between them. CDR3 protein: CSARAGSPPYEQYF. The CDR3 DNA sequence: TGCAGTGCTAGGGCCGGAAGCCCACCCTACGAGCAGTACTTC.

The chain uses TRBV29-1 and TRBJ2-3; TRBD2 matches 12 bases. Germline assignment: CDR1 SQVTM and CDR2 ANQGSEA. Unmatched junction bases numbered 4, after V lost 4 bases and J lost 2 bases. There are 15 residues in the CDR3. The CDR3 here is CSVGLAGANTDTQYF. DNA for the CDR3: TGCAGCGTTGGACTAGCGGGAGCCAACACAGATACGCAGTATTTT.

V gene TRBV4-1 combines with J gene TRBJ1-1; D is perhaps TRBD1 (6 bases). Germline values: CDR1 MGHRA, CDR2 YSYEKL. V shed 8 bases and J shed 1 base, with 14 bases lying between them. CDR3 length: 14 amino acids. CDR3 protein: CASLGGTSNTEAFF. CDR3 coding DNA: TGCGCCAGCCTGGGCGGGACATCGAACACTGAAGCTTTCTTT.

The rearrangement uses TRBV29-1 and TRBJ1-2; 8 nucleotides align to TRBD1. This CDR3 has 16 residues. Germline trimming cut 1 base from V and 4 bases from J; bases unmatched to any gene: 11. Germline CDR1 is SQVTM and CDR2 is ANQGSEA. For the CDR3, the DNA is TGCAGCGTTGAAGTAGGCAGGGGGCATCTCATCTATGGCTACACCTTC. Encoded protein: CSVEVGRGHLIYGYTF.

The chain uses TRBV14 and TRBJ2-7, with a possible D match to TRBD1 (6 bases). This CDR3 is 15 amino acids long. Trimming stripped 1 base from V and 3 bases from J, with 13 bases between. The germline V gene has CDR1 SGHDN and CDR2 FVKESK. This CDR3 reads CASSQGGTQIYEQYF. CDR3 sequence (DNA): TGTGCCAGCAGCCAAGGAGGGACACAAATCTACGAGCAGTACTTC.

This clonotype has at least ten counts. The junction shows a germline mismatch at one end, possibly a read error. The chain recombines TRBV5-1 with TRBJ2-2, with 7 bases identical to TRBD1. Germline-derived CDR1 and CDR2 are SGHRS and YFSETQ. CDR3 size: 15 residues. The CDR3: CASSLGGANTGELFF. In DNA form, the CDR3 reads TGTGCCAGCAGTTTAGGGGGCGCGAACACCGGGGAGCTGTTTTTT.